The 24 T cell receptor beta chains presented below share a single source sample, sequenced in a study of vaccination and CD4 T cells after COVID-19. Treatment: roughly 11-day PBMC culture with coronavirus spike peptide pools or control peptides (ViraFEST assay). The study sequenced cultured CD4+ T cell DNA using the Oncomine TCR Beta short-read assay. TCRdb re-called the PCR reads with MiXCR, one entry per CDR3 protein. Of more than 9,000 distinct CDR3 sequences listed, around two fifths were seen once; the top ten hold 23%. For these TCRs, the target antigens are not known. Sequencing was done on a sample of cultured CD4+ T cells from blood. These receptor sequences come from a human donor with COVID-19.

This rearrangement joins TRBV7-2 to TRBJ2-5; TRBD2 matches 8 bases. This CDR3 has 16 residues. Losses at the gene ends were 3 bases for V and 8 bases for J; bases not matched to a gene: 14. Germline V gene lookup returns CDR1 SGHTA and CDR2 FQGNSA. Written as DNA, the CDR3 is TGTGCCAGCAGCTTGGAGAGCCCCGGGACTAGAGGTACCCAGTACTTC. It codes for CASSLESPGTRGTQYF.

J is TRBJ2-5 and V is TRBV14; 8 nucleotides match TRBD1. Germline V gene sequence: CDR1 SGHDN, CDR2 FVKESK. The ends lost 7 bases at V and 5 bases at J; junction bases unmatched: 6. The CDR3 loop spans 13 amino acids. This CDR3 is CASKLDRGETQYF. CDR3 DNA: TGTGCCAGCAAATTAGACAGGGGTGAGACCCAGTACTTC.

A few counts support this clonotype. The CDR3 coding sequence is TGTGCCAGCAGCTTGACCCGCACCCGGGACAAGATACAAGAGACCCAGTACTTC. As protein: CASSLTRTRDKIQETQYF. The chain has TRBV11-3 and TRBJ2-5; perhaps TRBD1 as D (6 bases). Germline CDR1 and CDR2: SGHNT and YENEEA. The CDR3 length is 18 residues. The V end lost 3 bases, the J end lost 2 bases, and 22 bases lay between the germline ends. The full variable domain, in which reference TRBV11-3 and TRBJ2-5 provide the parts outside the CDR3, is EAGVVQSPRYKIIEKKQPVAFWCNPISGHNTLYWYLQNLGQGPELLIRYENEEAVDDSQLPKDRFSAERLKGVDSTLKIQPAELGDSAVYLCASSLTRTRDKIQETQYFGPGTRLLVL.

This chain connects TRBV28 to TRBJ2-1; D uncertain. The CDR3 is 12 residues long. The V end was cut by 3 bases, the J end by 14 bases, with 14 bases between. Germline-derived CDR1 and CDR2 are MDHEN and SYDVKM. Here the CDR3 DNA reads TGTGCCAGCAGTTTTGTGGTTAGTAGGGAGTTCTTC. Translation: CASSFVVSREFF.

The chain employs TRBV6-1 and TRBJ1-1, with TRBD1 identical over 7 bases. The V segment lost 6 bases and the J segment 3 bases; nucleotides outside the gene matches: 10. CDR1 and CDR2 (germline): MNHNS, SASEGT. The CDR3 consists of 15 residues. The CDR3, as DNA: TGTGCCAGCAGGCGGGACCGACAGGGTGACACTGAAGCTTTCTTT. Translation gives CASRRDRQGDTEAFF.

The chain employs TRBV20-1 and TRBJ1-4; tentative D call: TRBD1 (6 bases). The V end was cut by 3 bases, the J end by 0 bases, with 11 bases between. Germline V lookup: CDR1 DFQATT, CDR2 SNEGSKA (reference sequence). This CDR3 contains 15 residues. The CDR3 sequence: CSARDEGATNEKLFF. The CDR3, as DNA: TGCAGTGCTAGGGACGAGGGGGCAACTAATGAAAAACTGTTTTTT.

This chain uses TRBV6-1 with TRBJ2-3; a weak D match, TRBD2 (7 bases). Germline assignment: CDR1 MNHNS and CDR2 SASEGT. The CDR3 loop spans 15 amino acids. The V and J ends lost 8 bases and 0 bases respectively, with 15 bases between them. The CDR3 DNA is TGTGCCAGCGGGGGGGGGCGGCCAAGCACAGATACGCAGTATTTT. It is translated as CASGGGRPSTDTQYF.

CDR3 nucleotides: TGTGCCAGCAGGGACAGCGGGGGGCTTACTGTTCGGCAGTTCTTC. Residues: CASRDSGGLTVRQFF. The chain uses TRBV6-1 and TRBJ2-1; 9 bases agree with TRBD2. There are 15 residues in the CDR3. Germline assignment: CDR1 MNHNS and CDR2 SASEGT. J gave up 12 bases and V 6 bases, and 15 bases lay outside the gene matches.

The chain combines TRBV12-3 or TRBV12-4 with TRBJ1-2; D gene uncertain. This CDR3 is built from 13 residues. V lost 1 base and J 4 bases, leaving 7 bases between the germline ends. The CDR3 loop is CASSLVGFYGYTF. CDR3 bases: TGTGCCAGCAGTTTAGTGGGATTCTATGGCTACACCTTC.

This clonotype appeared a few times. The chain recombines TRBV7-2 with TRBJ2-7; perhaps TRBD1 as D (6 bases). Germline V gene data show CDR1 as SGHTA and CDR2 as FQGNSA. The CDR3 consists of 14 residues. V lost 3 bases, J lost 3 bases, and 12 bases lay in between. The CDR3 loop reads CASSLGRDNYEQYF. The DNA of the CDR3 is TGTGCCAGCAGCTTGGGCCGGGACAACTACGAGCAGTACTTC.

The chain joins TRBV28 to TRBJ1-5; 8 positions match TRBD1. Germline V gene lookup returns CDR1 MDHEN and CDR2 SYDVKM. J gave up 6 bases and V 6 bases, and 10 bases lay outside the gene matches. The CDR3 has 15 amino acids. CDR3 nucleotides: TGTGCCAGCAGCATAGACAGGGGAGAGAGTCAGCCCCAGCATTTT. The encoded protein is CASSIDRGESQPQHF.

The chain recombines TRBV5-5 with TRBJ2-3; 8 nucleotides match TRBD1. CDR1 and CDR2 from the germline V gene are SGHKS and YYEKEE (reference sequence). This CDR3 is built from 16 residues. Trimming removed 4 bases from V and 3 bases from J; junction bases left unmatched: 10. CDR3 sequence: CASSVPPGQDTDTQYF. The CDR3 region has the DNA TGTGCCAGCAGCGTCCCCCCGGGACAGGATACAGATACGCAGTATTTT.

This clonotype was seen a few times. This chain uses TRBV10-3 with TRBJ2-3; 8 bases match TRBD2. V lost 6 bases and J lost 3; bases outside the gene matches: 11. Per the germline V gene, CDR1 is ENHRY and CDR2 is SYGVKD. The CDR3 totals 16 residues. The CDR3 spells CAIREVSGGITDTQYF. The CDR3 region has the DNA TGTGCCATCAGGGAAGTCAGCGGGGGTATAACAGATACGCAGTATTTT.

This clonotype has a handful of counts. CDR3: CASSTWGGNQPQHF. For the CDR3, the DNA is TGTGCCAGCAGCACGTGGGGAGGCAATCAGCCCCAGCATTTT. The chain joins TRBV25-1 to TRBJ1-5; D is undetermined. CDR3 length equals 14 residues. Germline V gene lookup returns CDR1 MGHDK and CDR2 SYGVNS. Trimming shortened V by 6 bases and J by 2 bases, and 11 bases separated the two germline ends.

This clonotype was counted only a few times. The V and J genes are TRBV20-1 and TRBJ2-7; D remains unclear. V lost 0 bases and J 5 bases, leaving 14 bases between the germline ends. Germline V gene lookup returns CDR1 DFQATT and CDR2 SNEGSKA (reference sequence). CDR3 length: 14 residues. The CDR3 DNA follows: TGCAGTGCTAGAGAGGGTCTTTTGGCCCACGAGCAGTACTTC. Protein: CSAREGLLAHEQYF.

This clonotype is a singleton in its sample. The CDR3 loop reads CSAESGGRGEQYF. The CDR3 bases are TGCAGTGCCGAGAGCGGGGGTAGGGGCGAGCAGTACTTC. The chain uses TRBV20-1 and TRBJ2-7; 8 bases are a match to TRBD2. The ends lost 6 bases at V and 6 bases at J; junction bases unmatched: 10. CDR1 is DFQATT, CDR2 SNEGSKA, per germline (reference sequence). The CDR3 has 13 residues.

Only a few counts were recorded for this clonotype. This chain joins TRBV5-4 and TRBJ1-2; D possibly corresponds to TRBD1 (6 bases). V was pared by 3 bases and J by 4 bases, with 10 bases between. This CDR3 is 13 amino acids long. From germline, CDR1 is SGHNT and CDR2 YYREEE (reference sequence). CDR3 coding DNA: TGTGCCAGCAGCTCACCGACAGGCTATGGCTACACCTTC. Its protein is CASSSPTGYGYTF. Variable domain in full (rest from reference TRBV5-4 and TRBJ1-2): ETGVTQSPTHLIKTRGQQVTLRCSSQSGHNTVSWYQQALGQGPQFIFQYYREEENGRGNFPPRFSGLQFPNYSSELNVNALELDDSALYLCASSSPTGYGYTFGSGTRLTVV.

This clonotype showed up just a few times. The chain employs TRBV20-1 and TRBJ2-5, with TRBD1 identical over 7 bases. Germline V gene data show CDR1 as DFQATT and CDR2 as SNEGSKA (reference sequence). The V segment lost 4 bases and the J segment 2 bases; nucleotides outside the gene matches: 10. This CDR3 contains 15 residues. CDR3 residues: CSATRQGTVQETQYF. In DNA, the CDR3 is TGCAGTGCTACGAGACAGGGTACCGTTCAAGAGACCCAGTACTTC.

The CDR3 region has the DNA TGTGCCAGCAGCCCCCGACAGAAAACCACAGATACGCAGTATTTT. Translation gives CASSPRQKTTDTQYF. This chain joins TRBV7-9 and TRBJ2-3; D might be TRBD1 (5 bases). The CDR3 runs to 15 residues. The germline gives CDR1 SEHNR, CDR2 FQNEAQ (reference sequence). V lost 5 bases to trimming and J lost 2 bases, with 14 bases between them.

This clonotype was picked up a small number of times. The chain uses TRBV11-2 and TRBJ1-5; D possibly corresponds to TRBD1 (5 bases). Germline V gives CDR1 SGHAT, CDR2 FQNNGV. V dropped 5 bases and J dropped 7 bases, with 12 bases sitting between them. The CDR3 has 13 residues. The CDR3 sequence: CASSQDPGQPQHF. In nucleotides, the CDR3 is TGTGCCAGCAGCCAAGACCCAGGGCAGCCCCAGCATTTT.

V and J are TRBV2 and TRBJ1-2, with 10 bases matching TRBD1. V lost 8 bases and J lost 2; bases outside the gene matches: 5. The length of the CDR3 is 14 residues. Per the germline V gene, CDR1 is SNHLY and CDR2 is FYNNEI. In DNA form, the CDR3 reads TGTGCCAGCTCAGACAGGGGGCGGAACTATGGCTACACCTTC. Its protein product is CASSDRGRNYGYTF.

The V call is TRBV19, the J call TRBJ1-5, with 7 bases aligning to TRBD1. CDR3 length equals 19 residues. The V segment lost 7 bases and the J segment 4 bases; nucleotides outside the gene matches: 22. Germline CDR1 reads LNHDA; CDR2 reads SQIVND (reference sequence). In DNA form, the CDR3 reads TGTGCCAGTACCATACGAGACGGGACAGCTGTTGGGGGTAATCAGCCCCAGCATTTT. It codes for CASTIRDGTAVGGNQPQHF.

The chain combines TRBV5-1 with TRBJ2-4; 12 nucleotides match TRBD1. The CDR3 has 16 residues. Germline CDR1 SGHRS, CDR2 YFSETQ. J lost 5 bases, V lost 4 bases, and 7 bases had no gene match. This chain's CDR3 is CASSAAGTGGQNIQYF. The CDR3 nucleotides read TGCGCCAGCAGCGCAGCCGGGACAGGGGGCCAAAACATTCAGTACTTC.

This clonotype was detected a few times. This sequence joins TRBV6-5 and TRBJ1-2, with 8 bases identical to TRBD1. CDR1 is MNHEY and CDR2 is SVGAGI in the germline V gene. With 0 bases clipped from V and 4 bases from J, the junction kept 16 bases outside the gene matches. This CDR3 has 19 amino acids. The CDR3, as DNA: TGTGCCAGCAGTTACTCTGGGGGACAGGTCACAGGGGCGACCTATGGCTACACCTTC. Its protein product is CASSYSGGQVTGATYGYTF.